The subject of this entry is one TCR beta chain. Its antigen is not identified. Stated treatment: roughly ten-day PBMC culture with coronavirus spike peptide pools or control peptides (ViraFEST assay). The germline CDR1 and CDR2 sequences are SEHNR and FQNEAQ (reference sequence). The V gene lost 3 bases and the J gene lost 1 base, with 18 bases spanning the gap. CDR3 length equals 17 residues. This entry belongs to a study of vaccination and CD4 T cells after COVID-19. With the Oncomine TCR Beta short-read assay, DNA from cultured CD4+ T cells was sequenced. TCRdb redid the calling of the PCR reads with MiXCR, one entry per CDR3 protein. The repertoire holds 25,000 or so distinct CDR3 sequences, roughly 68% seen once, with about a fifth in the top ten.

This chain links TRBV7-9 with TRBJ1-1; D remains ambiguous. The sequence was collected from a human donor who received a COVID-19 vaccine. Sequenced material: CD4+ T cells from blood, cultured in vitro, taken after SARS-CoV-2 vaccination. The CDR3 sequence: CASSLLGSVSENTEAFF. In DNA form, the CDR3 reads TGTGCCAGCAGCTTGTTGGGCTCCGTGTCGGAGAACACTGAAGCTTTCTTT.